The 11 T cell receptor beta chains in this list originate from one sample, sequenced in a study of shared clonotypes between healthy human individuals. Profiled with immunoSEQ multiplex PCR; TCRdb holds only in-frame clones, not every one. The sample has around 940,000 clones, 76% seen once. The sample consisted of memory CD4+ T cells sorted from blood. The subset denotes: CD45RA-negative fraction. These receptors were collected from a man between 18 and 35 years old in good health.

This rearrangement joins TRBV5-1 to TRBJ1-6; 7 bases map to TRBD1. The germline V gene has CDR1 SGHRS and CDR2 YFSETQ. This CDR3 is built from 13 residues. Trimming took 3 bases from V and 7 from J; bases not matched to a gene: 1. CDR3 DNA: TGCGCCAGCAGCTGGGACAGAAATTCACCCCTCCACTTT. Protein: CASSWDRNSPLHF.

The rearrangement uses TRBV30 and TRBJ2-3; D uncertain. This CDR3 contains 12 residues. In germline, CDR1 is GTSNPN, CDR2 SVGIG (reference sequence). Trimming pared 4 bases from V and 8 bases from J, leaving 13 bases between. The CDR3 DNA reads TGTGCCTGGACCGAGGCACGCGGTACGCAGTATTTT. Translating gives CAWTEARGTQYF.

CDR3 residues: CAWSVLLGTGKDNEQFF. The CDR3 DNA reads as TGTGCCTGGAGTGTACTTTTGGGGACAGGGAAGGATAATGAGCAGTTCTTC. The V and J genes are TRBV30 and TRBJ2-1; 9 bases map to TRBD1. The CDR3 is 17 residues long. J gave up 7 bases and V 0 bases, and 13 bases lay outside the gene matches. In germline, CDR1 is GTSNPN, CDR2 SVGIG (reference sequence). The full variable domain, in which reference TRBV30 and TRBJ2-1 provide the parts outside the CDR3, is SQTIHQWPATLVQPVGSPLSLECTVEGTSNPNLYWYRQAAGRGLQLLFYSVGIGQISSEVPQNLSASRPQDRQFILSSKKLLLSDSGFYLCAWSVLLGTGKDNEQFFGPGTRLTVL.

V gene TRBV11-2 combines with J gene TRBJ2-1; D possibly corresponds to TRBD2 (5 bases). CDR1 is SGHAT, CDR2 FQNNGV, per germline. Trimming took 2 bases from V and 6 from J, leaving 17 bases between them. The length of the CDR3 is 16 residues. CDR3 bases: TGTGCCAGCAGCTTACGGAGGAACTGGGAACTCAATGAGCAGTTCTTC. The encoded protein is CASSLRRNWELNEQFF.

As regards this clone: Different DNA sequences within this sample yield the same CDR3. This rearrangement joins TRBV7-2 to TRBJ1-2; 7 bases match TRBD1. Unmatched junction bases numbered 1, after V lost 4 bases and J lost 2 bases. CDR3 length equals 13 residues. From germline, CDR1 is SGHTA and CDR2 FQGNSA. CDR3 in amino acids: CASSSRGNYGYTF. The DNA of the CDR3 is TGTGCCAGCAGCTCCAGGGGGAACTATGGCTACACCTTC. The full variable domain, rest sourced from reference TRBV7-2 and TRBJ1-2, is GAGVSQSPSNKVTEKGKDVELRCDPISGHTALYWYRQSLGQGLEFLIYFQGNSAPDKSGLPSDRFSAERTGGSVSTLTIQRTQQEDSAVYLCASSSRGNYGYTFGSGTRLTVV.

This clone has only a few counts. Within the sample, other DNA sequences also encode this same CDR3. The CDR3 DNA is TGCGCCAGCAGTGAGTCGATCGATCAGCCCCAGCATTTT. The encoded protein is CASSESIDQPQHF. The chain links TRBV10-1 to TRBJ1-5; D unclear. Germline V gene sequence: CDR1 WNHNN, CDR2 SYGVQD (reference sequence). The CDR3 has 13 residues. The ends were cut back, 0 bases at V and 5 bases at J, with 5 bases in the middle.

This clone occurred once. This sequence joins TRBV14 and TRBJ1-4; D is unclear. Germline CDR1 is SGHDN and CDR2 is FVKESK. The CDR3 contains 15 residues. V was clipped by 4 bases and J by 8 bases, with 17 bases between them. The CDR3 loop is CASSLNGQSGEKLFF. The CDR3 nucleotides are TGTGCCAGCAGCCTCAACGGGCAGTCGGGGGAAAAACTGTTTTTT.

This clone was seen many times. V and J are TRBV9 and TRBJ1-5; D gene uncertain. The V gene lost 0 bases and the J gene lost 6 bases, with 7 bases spanning the gap. Germline V gene lookup returns CDR1 SGDLS and CDR2 YYNGEE. This CDR3 is built from 13 residues. The CDR3, as DNA: TGTGCCAGCAGCGTAGGACTATCTCAGCCCCAGCATTTT. Translation: CASSVGLSQPQHF.

The chain uses TRBV30 and TRBJ2-2; D may correspond to TRBD1 or TRBD2 (5 bases each). Trimming took 2 bases from V and 5 from J, leaving 12 bases between them. Germline-derived CDR1 and CDR2 are GTSNPN and SVGIG (reference sequence). This CDR3 spans 14 amino acids. CDR3 region: CAWSPGTATGELFF. The CDR3 nucleotides are TGTGCCTGGAGTCCTGGGACCGCTACCGGGGAGCTGTTTTTT.

This chain connects TRBV18 to TRBJ1-5; D possibly corresponds to TRBD1 (6 bases). Trimming cost V 3 bases and J 7 bases, with 16 bases left between them. This CDR3 is 15 amino acids long. Germline CDR1 reads KGHSH; CDR2 reads LQKENI. Written as DNA, the CDR3 is TGTGCCAGCTCACCGAGTTGGGGGGCCGGGCAGCCCCAGCATTTT. Protein sequence: CASSPSWGAGQPQHF.

The chain links TRBV9 to TRBJ1-2; the D gene is possibly TRBD1 (5 bases). The ends were cut back, 3 bases at V and 6 bases at J, with 21 bases in the middle. This CDR3 region has 16 residues. The germline V gene encodes CDR1 SGDLS and CDR2 YYNGEE. The CDR3 protein is CASSATNVGGMDGYTF. In nucleotides, the CDR3 is TGTGCCAGCAGCGCCACAAACGTCGGGGGAATGGATGGCTACACCTTC.